The 30 T cell receptor beta chains given below trace back to one sample, sequenced in a study of PD-1 blockade in classical Hodgkin lymphoma. TCRdb's table, derived via immunoSEQ multiplex PCR, lists solely in-frame clones and lacks some. The table lists 15,000 or so clones, roughly nine tenths of them singletons. As to time point: newly diagnosed, previously untreated cHL patient sample. Researchers pulled CD8+ T cells out of thawed PBMCs using magnetic negative selection. The sample consisted of CD8+ T cells from blood. The receptors originated from a human donor with classical Hodgkin lymphoma.

V gene TRBV19 combines with J gene TRBJ1-2; the D gene is possibly TRBD1 (5 bases). The V gene's germline CDR1 is LNHDA and CDR2 SQIVND (reference sequence). V gave up 7 bases and J gave up 11 bases, with 17 bases separating them. The CDR3 runs 12 residues. CDR3 in DNA: TGTGCCAGTAAAGCCCCCCAGGGTCTATACACCTTC. Its protein product is CASKAPQGLYTF.

In this sample, this clone turned up a few times. The CDR3 DNA sequence: TGTGCCAGCAGCTTAGGAGGGTGGCAAGGGGGCTACACCTTC. It is translated as CASSLGGWQGGYTF. The chain joins TRBV7-3 to TRBJ1-2; D remains unclear. The V end was cut by 2 bases, the J end by 8 bases, with 15 bases between. The CDR3 runs 14 residues. Germline CDR1 and CDR2: SGHTA and FQGTGA.

A single count supports this clone. The chain carries TRBV7-1 and TRBJ2-7; D unclear. TRBV7-1 is annotated as an ORF whose role is uncertain. CDR3 size: 14 residues. V lost 5 bases and J 5 bases, leaving 16 bases between the germline ends. CDR3 amino acids: CASSRTASQHEQYF. CDR3 nucleotide sequence: TGTGCCAGCAGCCGAACCGCGTCACAGCACGAGCAGTACTTC.

This rearrangement joins TRBV29-1 to TRBJ2-3, with TRBD2 matching over 7 bases. The CDR3 spans 15 residues. V gave up 2 bases and J gave up 4 bases; unmatched junction bases: 9. CDR1 SQVTM and CDR2 ANQGSEA come from the germline V gene. CDR3 coding DNA: TGCAGCGTTGAAATTCGCGGGAGAGGATCAGATACGCAGTATTTT. Translation gives CSVEIRGRGSDTQYF.

This chain uses TRBV5-6 with TRBJ1-5, with D tentatively TRBD1 (5 bases). Trimming removed 7 bases from V and 4 bases from J, with 18 bases in between. The CDR3 runs 15 residues. Germline CDR1 reads SGHDT; CDR2 reads YYEEEE. The DNA of the CDR3 is TGTGCCAGCTTACCGACGGGGCCCTCTAATCAGCCCCAGCATTTT. This encodes CASLPTGPSNQPQHF.

V usage is TRBV9 and J usage is TRBJ1-4, with a tentative D call TRBD1 (6 bases). The CDR3 spans 15 residues. Germline CDR1 reads SGDLS; CDR2 reads YYNGEE. V was cut by 0 bases and J by 7 bases, with 13 bases left in between. The CDR3 here is CASSVAGGGSEKLFF. The DNA for the CDR3 is TGTGCCAGCAGCGTAGCTGGGGGCGGGAGTGAAAAACTGTTTTTT.

This clone is a singleton in its sample. V gene TRBV6-6 combines with J gene TRBJ2-5; no clear D gene. Germline CDR1 is MNHNY and CDR2 is SVGAGI (reference sequence). Trimming pared 5 bases from V and 5 bases from J, leaving 18 bases between. There are 15 residues in the CDR3. CDR3 region: CASSDGSPEEETQYF. The DNA of the CDR3 is TGTGCCAGCAGTGACGGGTCTCCCGAGGAGGAGACCCAGTACTTC.

This clone is judged medium-sized. CDR3 sequence (DNA): TGCGCCAGCTCCGTCCTTTCTCCATCTCTGGATGAGCAGTTCTTC. Encoded protein: CASSVLSPSLDEQFF. The rearrangement uses TRBV10-2 and TRBJ2-1; D is uncertain. The ends were cut back, 8 bases at V and 8 bases at J, with 22 bases in the middle. The germline V gene encodes CDR1 WSHSY and CDR2 SAAADI. The CDR3 runs 15 residues.

The chain combines TRBV7-2 with TRBJ2-1, with TRBD2 matching over 10 bases. Germline lookup yields CDR1 SGHTA and CDR2 FQGNSA. V trimming: 11 bases; J trimming: 4 bases; junction bases outside the gene matches: 5. The CDR3 runs to 13 residues. The CDR3 DNA sequence: TGTGCCTGGACTAGCGGAACTTACAATGAGCAGTTCTTC. It translates to CAWTSGTYNEQFF.

In this sample, this clone turned up once. This chain connects TRBV27 to TRBJ1-1, with 8 bases matching TRBD1. The CDR3 contains 15 residues. With 2 bases clipped from V and 0 bases from J, the junction kept 2 bases outside the gene matches. The V gene's germline CDR1 is MNHEY and CDR2 SMNVEV (reference sequence). The CDR3 DNA reads TGTGCCAGCAGTTTAGGACAGGGAATGAACACTGAAGCTTTCTTT. Translated, it gives CASSLGQGMNTEAFF.

This chain's CDR3 is CASSLGGTGDNNEQFF. The CDR3 nucleotides read TGTGCCAGCAGCTTAGGGGGGACAGGGGACAACAATGAGCAGTTCTTC. V usage is TRBV7-9 and J usage is TRBJ2-1; 10 bases are shared with TRBD1. Germline V gene data show CDR1 as SEHNR and CDR2 as FQNEAQ (reference sequence). This CDR3 is built from 16 residues. V dropped 1 base and J dropped 5; count of bases not matched to a gene: 5.

This clone was detected a few times. This sequence joins TRBV19 and TRBJ1-1; D not resolved. The CDR3 covers 12 residues. Germline loops: CDR1 LNHDA, CDR2 SQIVND (reference sequence). V dropped 5 bases and J dropped 1 base, with 5 bases sitting between them. DNA for the CDR3: TGTGCCAGTAGTGGGTGGAACACTGAAGCTTTCTTT. Protein sequence: CASSGWNTEAFF.

The chain is built from TRBV11-2 and TRBJ1-4; no clear D gene. The germline V gene has CDR1 SGHAT and CDR2 FQNNGV. CDR3 length equals 15 residues. V was cut by 4 bases and J by 4 bases, with 13 bases left in between. CDR3 sequence (DNA): TGTGCCAGCAGCTCCTTGGTGGGCGATAATGAAAAACTGTTTTTT. This codes for CASSSLVGDNEKLFF. The full variable domain, in which reference TRBV11-2 and TRBJ1-4 provide the parts outside the CDR3, is EAGVAQSPRYKIIEKRQSVAFWCNPISGHATLYWYQQILGQGPKLLIQFQNNGVVDDSQLPKDRFSAERLKGVDSTLKIQPAKLEDSAVYLCASSSLVGDNEKLFFGSGTQLSVL.

The chain joins TRBV11-2 to TRBJ2-7; perhaps TRBD2 as D (6 bases). Trimming shortened V by 1 base and J by 3 bases, and 10 bases separated the two germline ends. This CDR3 is 14 amino acids long. Germline V gene sequence: CDR1 SGHAT, CDR2 FQNNGV. CDR3 bases: TGTGCCAGCAGCTTAGCGGACTATGACTACGAGCAGTACTTC. The encoded protein is CASSLADYDYEQYF.

The chain joins TRBV5-6 to TRBJ1-2; D remains ambiguous. The CDR3 is 14 residues long. Trimming shortened V by 5 bases and J by 3 bases, and 14 bases separated the two germline ends. The V gene's germline CDR1 is SGHDT and CDR2 YYEEEE. The CDR3 sequence: CASSPGPEHYGYTF. The CDR3 DNA follows: TGTGCCAGCAGTCCCGGACCTGAACACTATGGCTACACCTTC.

The V call is TRBV7-6, the J call TRBJ2-1; D call uncertain. This CDR3 has 14 residues. Germline-derived CDR1 and CDR2 are SGHVS and FNYEAQ. The V gene lost 0 bases and the J gene lost 4 bases, with 7 bases spanning the gap. The DNA of the CDR3 is TGTGCCAGCAGCTTAGCGGGGATATACAATGAGCAGTTCTTC. Its protein product is CASSLAGIYNEQFF.

This CDR3 reads CASSPGQGAEDYNEQFF. The CDR3 coding sequence is TGCGCCAGCAGCCCAGGACAGGGGGCCGAAGACTACAATGAGCAGTTCTTC. The chain couples TRBV5-1 to TRBJ2-1, with 11 positions matching TRBD1. The junction had 9 bases not matched to a gene; V was cut back by 4 bases and J by 3 bases. Looked up from germline, CDR1 is SGHRS and CDR2 is YFSETQ. CDR3 size: 17 residues.

J is TRBJ2-3 and V is TRBV9; D unresolved. CDR3 length: 13 residues. The V gene's germline CDR1 is SGDLS and CDR2 YYNGEE. V was pared by 4 bases and J by 6 bases, with 12 bases between. CDR3: CASSLMGMDTQYF. CDR3 nucleotide sequence: TGTGCCAGCAGCCTGATGGGAATGGATACGCAGTATTTT.

This clone was observed a single time. The gene calls are TRBV28 and TRBJ1-2, with D possibly being TRBD1 (5 bases). This CDR3 is built from 18 residues. In germline, CDR1 is MDHEN, CDR2 SYDVKM. V was clipped by 8 bases and J by 0 bases, with 25 bases between them. The CDR3 DNA reads TGTGCCAGCTCTCCACCAGGGATTACGGACGACACTAACTATGGCTACACCTTC. Residues: CASSPPGITDDTNYGYTF.

The table lists this clone with a few counts. The rearrangement joins TRBV25-1 to TRBJ1-1; no definite D call. V lost 6 bases, J lost 6 bases, and 8 bases lay in between. CDR3 length: 11 residues. Per germline, CDR1 MGHDK and CDR2 SYGVNS. The CDR3 loop reads CASSQGPEAFF. CDR3 in DNA: TGTGCCAGCAGCCAAGGGCCTGAAGCTTTCTTT. The full variable domain, its missing parts supplied by reference TRBV25-1 and TRBJ1-1, is EADIYQTPRYLVIGTGKKITLECSQTMGHDKMYWYQQDPGMELHLIHYSYGVNSTEKGDLSSESTVSRIRTEHFPLTLESARPSHTSQYLCASSQGPEAFFGQGTRLTVV.

The rearrangement joins TRBV19 to TRBJ1-2, with a possible D match to TRBD1 (5 bases). This CDR3 has 13 residues. Trimming removed 5 bases from V and 4 bases from J, with 11 bases in between. From germline, CDR1 is LNHDA and CDR2 SQIVND (reference sequence). The CDR3, as DNA: TGTGCCAGTAGTCCCGGGGGAGGCTATGGCTACACCTTC. The encoded protein is CASSPGGGYGYTF.

This rearrangement joins TRBV28 to TRBJ2-7, with 13 bases identical to TRBD2. V shed 3 bases and J 4 bases; nucleotides not matched to a gene: 9. This CDR3 spans 17 amino acids. CDR1 is MDHEN and CDR2 is SYDVKM in the germline V gene. The CDR3 loop reads CASSLSLPGLAGYEQYF. The CDR3 DNA follows: TGTGCCAGCAGTTTGTCCCTTCCGGGACTAGCGGGATACGAGCAGTACTTC.

The gene calls are TRBV6-6 and TRBJ2-7; TRBD1 might be the D (5 bases). Germline CDR1 reads MNHNY; CDR2 reads SVGAGI (reference sequence). V lost 2 bases and J lost 6, with 8 bases in between. The CDR3 has 12 residues. CDR3 residues: CASSYGALEQYF. CDR3 DNA: TGTGCCAGCAGTTACGGGGCACTCGAGCAGTACTTC.

This clone was seen once. The chain links TRBV5-1 to TRBJ2-4; D may be TRBD1 (6 bases). V dropped 4 bases and J dropped 0 bases, with 11 bases sitting between them. Germline CDR1 and CDR2: SGHRS and YFSETQ. There are 15 residues in the CDR3. The CDR3 nucleotides read TGCGCCAGCAGCACCAGGGGCCAAGCCAAAAACATTCAGTACTTC. This codes for CASSTRGQAKNIQYF.

This rearrangement joins TRBV4-1 to TRBJ2-1; TRBD2 aligns across 12 bases. Germline loops: CDR1 MGHRA, CDR2 YSYEKL. CDR3 size: 18 residues. V gave up 1 base and J gave up 6 bases; unmatched junction bases: 10. The CDR3 is CASSQAPSLAGGSNEQFF. The CDR3 coding sequence is TGCGCCAGCAGCCAAGCTCCATCACTAGCGGGAGGAAGCAATGAGCAGTTCTTC.

This chain joins TRBV28 and TRBJ1-3; perhaps TRBD1 as D (5 bases). V was pared by 3 bases and J by 9 bases, with 15 bases between. Germline V gene lookup returns CDR1 MDHEN and CDR2 SYDVKM. The CDR3 consists of 14 residues. The CDR3 coding sequence is TGTGCCAGCAGTTTTTTGACACCCGACAGCACCATATATTTT. Its protein is CASSFLTPDSTIYF.

The V and J genes are TRBV10-3 and TRBJ2-7, with 9 positions matching TRBD1. Germline trimming cut 6 bases from V and 2 bases from J; bases unmatched to any gene: 2. Germline lookup yields CDR1 ENHRY and CDR2 SYGVKD. The CDR3 runs 13 residues. The CDR3 bases are TGTGCCATCAGACGACAGGGGGCCTACGAGCAGTACGTC. It translates to CAIRRQGAYEQYV.

The chain has TRBV29-1 and TRBJ2-3, with 9 positions matching TRBD2. V trimming: 4 bases; J trimming: 2 bases; junction bases outside the gene matches: 4. Germline V CDR1 and CDR2: SQVTM, ANQGSEA. The CDR3 contains 14 residues. The CDR3 loop reads CSVVGGRATDTQYF. The CDR3 nucleotides are TGCAGCGTTGTTGGCGGGAGGGCCACAGATACGCAGTATTTT.

The chain combines TRBV6-4 with TRBJ1-1; D gene uncertain. In germline, CDR1 is MRHNA, CDR2 SNTAGT. The V and J ends lost 5 bases and 0 bases respectively, with 4 bases between them. The CDR3 length is 12 residues. This CDR3 reads CASSRVNTEAFF. The CDR3 bases are TGTGCCAGCAGTAGGGTGAACACTGAAGCTTTCTTT.

The chain employs TRBV7-3 and TRBJ2-7; tentative D call: TRBD2 (5 bases). Trimming took 5 bases from V and 7 from J, leaving 15 bases between them. The length of the CDR3 is 13 residues. The germline gives CDR1 SGHTA, CDR2 FQGTGA. The CDR3 bases are TGTGCCAGCAGCAGCAATGGTGGCGGGGAGCAGTACTTC. Protein sequence: CASSSNGGGEQYF.